This is a list of T cell receptor beta chains from one sample in a study of blood T cell repertoires in COVID-19. Clones were sequenced by immunoSEQ multiplex PCR, and TCRdb holds only the in-frame ones, with some missing. This table has 250,000 to 300,000 clones, about nine tenths appearing once. The sample comprised PBMCs or T cells enriched from blood (not recorded which). The receptors originated from a woman in her thirties or forties who had recovered from COVID-19. Each CDR3 is given with its conserved first and last residue. Fields, in order: J gene, V gene, CDR3 protein.

j_gene: TRBJ1-2; v_gene: TRBV6-1; CDR3aa: CASSALGTGDNYGYTF
j_gene: TRBJ1-2; v_gene: TRBV6-1; CDR3aa: CASSEGGAHYNYGYTF
j_gene: TRBJ1-1; v_gene: TRBV3-1/TRBV3-2; CDR3aa: CASSRHRGANTEAFF
j_gene: TRBJ1-1; v_gene: TRBV18; CDR3aa: CASSQGTNTEAFF
j_gene: TRBJ1-3; v_gene: TRBV10-3; CDR3aa: CAISGSVSGNTIYF
j_gene: TRBJ1-6; v_gene: TRBV12-3/TRBV12-4; CDR3aa: CASRTGRGTLHF
j_gene: TRBJ1-2; v_gene: TRBV7-2; CDR3aa: CASSFPRQDYGYTF
j_gene: TRBJ2-3; v_gene: TRBV13; CDR3aa: CASSFGGLAGGRSTDTQYF
j_gene: TRBJ1-2; v_gene: TRBV15; CDR3aa: CATGGQGSIDGYTF
j_gene: TRBJ1-5; v_gene: TRBV13; CDR3aa: CASSLERGSRVGNQPQHF
j_gene: TRBJ1-5; v_gene: TRBV27; CDR3aa: CASRSQGTGNQPQHF
j_gene: TRBJ2-6; v_gene: TRBV9; CDR3aa: CASSALHWASGANVLTF
j_gene: TRBJ1-4; v_gene: TRBV19; CDR3aa: CASSGAHPTNEKLFF
j_gene: TRBJ1-4; v_gene: TRBV6-5; CDR3aa: CASRTGSPGKLFF
j_gene: TRBJ2-1; v_gene: TRBV6-5; CDR3aa: CASSYERVNNEQFF
j_gene: TRBJ2-7; v_gene: TRBV5-4; CDR3aa: CASSAGATGGTYEQYF
j_gene: TRBJ2-2; v_gene: TRBV5-1; CDR3aa: CASSLGTSGGNTGELFF
j_gene: TRBJ1-2; v_gene: TRBV14; CDR3aa: CASSRGWDGYTF
j_gene: TRBJ2-2; v_gene: TRBV18; CDR3aa: CASSPAGGSNTGELFF